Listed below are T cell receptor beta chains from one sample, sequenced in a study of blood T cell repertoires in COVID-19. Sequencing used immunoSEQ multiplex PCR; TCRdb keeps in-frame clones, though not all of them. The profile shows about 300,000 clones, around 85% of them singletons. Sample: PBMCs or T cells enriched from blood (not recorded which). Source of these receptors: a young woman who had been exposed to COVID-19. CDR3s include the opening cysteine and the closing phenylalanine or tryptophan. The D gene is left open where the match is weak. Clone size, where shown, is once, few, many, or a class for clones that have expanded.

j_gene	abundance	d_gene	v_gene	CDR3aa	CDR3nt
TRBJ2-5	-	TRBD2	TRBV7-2	CASSFQGLASRETQYF	TGTGCCAGCAGCTTTCAGGGACTAGCGTCGCGAGAGACCCAGTACTTC
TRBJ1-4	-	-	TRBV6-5	CASSYSAGFNYEKLFF	TGTGCCAGCAGTTACTCTGCAGGTTTTAATTATGAAAAACTGTTTTTT
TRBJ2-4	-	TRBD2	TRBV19	CASSLTSGPKNIQYF	TGTGCCAGTAGTCTCACTAGCGGACCCAAAAACATTCAGTACTTC
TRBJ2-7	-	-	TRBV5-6	CASSLTGYEQYF	TGTGCCAGCAGCTTGACGGGTTACGAGCAGTACTTC
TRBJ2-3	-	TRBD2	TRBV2	CASSTRLAADTQYF	TGTGCCAGCAGTACCCGACTAGCGGCAGATACGCAGTATTTT
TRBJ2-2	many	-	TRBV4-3	CASSRLLSNTGELFF	TGCGCCAGCAGCCGTCTTTTATCGAACACCGGGGAGCTGTTTTTT
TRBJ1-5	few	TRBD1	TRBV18	CASSPPLAGGLNQPQHF	TGTGCCAGCTCACCACCGTTAGCAGGGGGCCTAAATCAGCCCCAGCATTTT
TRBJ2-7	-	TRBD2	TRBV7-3	CASSLAAGTSYEQYF	TGTGCCAGCAGCTTAGCTGCCGGGACTAGCTACGAGCAGTACTTC
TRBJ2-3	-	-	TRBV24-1	CATSDLTAPDTDTQYF	TGTGCCACCAGTGATCTGACAGCACCTGACACAGATACGCAGTATTTT
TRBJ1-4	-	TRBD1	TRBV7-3	CASSQNGQVGEKLFF	TGTGCCAGCAGCCAGAACGGACAGGTGGGGGAAAAACTGTTTTTT
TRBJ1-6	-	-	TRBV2	CASSEVRGDSPLHF	TGTGCCAGCAGTGAAGTTAGGGGTGATTCACCCCTCCACTTT
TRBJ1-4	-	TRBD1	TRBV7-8	CASSWTGQGANEKLFF	TGTGCCAGCAGCTGGACAGGACAGGGGGCTAATGAAAAACTGTTTTTT
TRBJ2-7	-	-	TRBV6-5	CASSQIALSSYEQYF	TGTGCCAGCAGCCAAATAGCGTTGAGCTCCTACGAGCAGTACTTC
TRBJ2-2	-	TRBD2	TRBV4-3	CASSRSWTSGTGELFF	TGCGCCAGCAGCCGAAGCTGGACTAGCGGCACCGGGGAGCTGTTTTTT
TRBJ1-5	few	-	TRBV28	CASSLRDSNQPQHF	TGTGCCAGCAGCCTACGAGATAGCAATCAGCCCCAGCATTTT
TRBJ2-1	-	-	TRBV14	CASSQEISSYNEQFF	TGTGCCAGCAGCCAAGAGATCAGCTCCTACAATGAGCAGTTCTTC
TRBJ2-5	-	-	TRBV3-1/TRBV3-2	CASSHRAGARKTQYF	TGTGCCAGCAGCCACAGGGCGGGGGCTAGGAAGACCCAGTACTTC
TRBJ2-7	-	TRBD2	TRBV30	CAWSVGLAGGHPVYEQYF	TGTGCCTGGAGTGTAGGCCTAGCGGGCGGACACCCAGTCTACGAGCAGTACTTC
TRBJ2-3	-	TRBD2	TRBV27	CASSLHGLAAGISTDTQYF	TGTGCCAGCAGTTTACACGGACTAGCGGCAGGAATTAGCACAGATACGCAGTATTTT
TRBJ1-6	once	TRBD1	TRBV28	CASSSPGTGIDSPLHF	TGTGCCAGCAGTTCACCCGGGACAGGGATTGATTCACCCCTCCACTTT
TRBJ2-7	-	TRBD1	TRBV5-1	CASSLAGQGNSYEQYF	TGCGCCAGCAGCTTGGCCGGACAGGGAAACTCCTACGAGCAGTACTTC
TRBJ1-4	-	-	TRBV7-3	CASSLTANEKLFF	TGTGCCAGCAGCTTAACGGCCAATGAAAAACTGTTTTTT
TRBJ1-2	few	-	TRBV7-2	CASSRWASGYTF	TGTGCCAGCAGCCGGTGGGCCTCTGGCTACACCTTC
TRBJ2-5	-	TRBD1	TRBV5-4	CASSLARGIQETQYF	TGTGCCAGCAGCTTGGCCAGGGGGATTCAAGAGACCCAGTACTTC
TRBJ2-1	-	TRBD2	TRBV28	CASSSGGGVGEQFF	TGTGCCAGCAGTTCGGGCGGGGGGGTCGGTGAGCAGTTCTTC
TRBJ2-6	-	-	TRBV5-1	CASSSPGGGTGANVLTF	TGCGCCAGCAGCTCCCCCGGGGGTGGCACTGGGGCCAACGTCCTGACTTTC
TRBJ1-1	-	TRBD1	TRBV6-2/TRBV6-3	CASSYSTWTGETFF	TGTGCCAGCAGTTACTCGACCTGGACAGGGGAGACTTTCTTT
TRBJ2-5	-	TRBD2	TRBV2	CASSEWGLAGQETQYF	TGTGCCAGCAGTGAATGGGGACTAGCGGGACAAGAGACCCAGTACTTC
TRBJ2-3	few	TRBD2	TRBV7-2	CASSLELAGLQPDTQYF	TGTGCCAGCAGCTTAGAACTAGCGGGGTTGCAACCAGATACGCAGTATTTT
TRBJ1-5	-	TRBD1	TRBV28	CASSPSAGQGGRNQPQHF	TGTGCCAGCAGTCCCTCTGCGGGACAGGGGGGAAGAAATCAGCCCCAGCATTTT
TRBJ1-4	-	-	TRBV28	CASSFPAVHPTQLFF	TGTGCCAGCAGTTTCCCCGCGGTGCACCCCACCCAGCTGTTTTTT
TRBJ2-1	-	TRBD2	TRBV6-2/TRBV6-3	CASSLSGGVYNEQFF	TGTGCCAGCAGCTTGAGCGGGGGGGTCTACAATGAGCAGTTCTTC
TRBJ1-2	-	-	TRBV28	CASSGAQVGRGYGYTF	TGTGCCAGCAGCGGAGCTCAGGTGGGGAGAGGCTATGGCTACACCTTC
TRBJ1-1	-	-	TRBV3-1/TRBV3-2	CASSQVGGGEGRFTEAFF	TGTGCCAGCAGCCAAGTGGGCGGGGGTGAGGGCAGATTCACTGAAGCTTTCTTT
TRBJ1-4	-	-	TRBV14	CASSQTQGLSKLFF	TGTGCCAGCAGCCAAACTCAGGGGTTGTCGAAACTGTTTTTT
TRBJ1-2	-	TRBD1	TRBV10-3	CAITNPTGNYGYTF	TGTGCCATCACCAATCCGACAGGGAACTATGGCTACACCTTC
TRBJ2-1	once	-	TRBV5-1	CASSFLASPLNEQFF	TGCGCCAGCAGCTTCCTAGCGAGTCCACTCAATGAGCAGTTCTTC
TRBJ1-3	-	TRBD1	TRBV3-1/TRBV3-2	CASSRYRGQGNTIYF	TGTGCCAGCAGCCGTTACAGGGGCCAGGGAAACACCATATATTTT
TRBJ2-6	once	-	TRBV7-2	CASSLDITGSGANVLTF	TGTGCCAGCAGCTTAGACATTACAGGGTCCGGGGCCAACGTCCTGACTTTC
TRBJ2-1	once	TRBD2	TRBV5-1	CASSLRAGGPDEQFF	TGCGCCAGCAGCTTGAGAGCGGGAGGGCCGGATGAGCAGTTCTTC